The clone carrying this TCR beta chain turned up a few times. The record originates from a study of blood T cell repertoires in COVID-19. Cohort placement rested on clinical history that participants reported themselves. Contact with a PCR-confirmed or clinician-diagnosed COVID-19 case occurred within 2 weeks of entry. Here immunoSEQ multiplex PCR was the method, and the copy in TCRdb shows in-frame clones only, minus some. The repertoire has fewer than 350,000 clones, 85% of them found once; the top ten carry under 2%. V trimming: 6 bases; J trimming: 14 bases; junction bases outside the gene matches: 19. Germline V gives CDR1 MDHEN, CDR2 SYDVKM. This CDR3 has 17 amino acids.

The source is a woman aged 25 to 39 who had been exposed to COVID-19. The gene calls are TRBV28 and TRBJ1-6; 10 nucleotides align to TRBD1. Source material: PBMCs or T cells enriched from blood (not recorded which). The CDR3: CASSPPLAGQGDSSLHF. The CDR3 nucleotides read TGTGCCAGCAGCCCCCCGTTAGCCGGACAGGGGGACTCATCCCTCCACTTT.